This entry lists 16 T cell receptor beta chains sequenced from one sample in a study of glioma-infiltrating T cells. Using RNA template, CDR3s of TCR alpha and beta were amplified with iRepertoire arm-PCR. Each CDR3 protein is one row after TCRdb ran MiXCR on the multiplex PCR reads. The data contain under 200,000 distinct CDR3 sequences, more than 35% of them singletons. The sample consisted of glioma tissue, nonneoplastic brain tissue, or PBMCs (not recorded which). The source of these receptors is a human donor with low-grade glioma or glioblastoma, undergoing nonglioma brain surgery, or in good health (not recorded which).

This clonotype has a handful of counts. J is TRBJ2-5 and V is TRBV5-4; D gene ambiguous. CDR1 and CDR2 (germline): SGHNT, YYREEE (reference sequence). V was clipped by 4 bases and J by 0 bases, with 4 bases between them. This CDR3 is built from 12 residues. CDR3: CASSMHQETQYF. The CDR3, as DNA: TGTGCCAGCAGCATGCACCAAGAGACCCAGTACTTC.

The chain carries TRBV4-1 and TRBJ2-7; D remains unclear. CDR1 is MGHRA and CDR2 is YSYEKL in the germline V gene. The CDR3 spans 15 residues. V was shortened by 0 bases and J by 0 bases, with 9 bases between the two germline ends. In DNA, the CDR3 is TGCGCCAGCAGCCAAGACGTCGGCAACTCCTACGAGCAGTACTTC. Its translation: CASSQDVGNSYEQYF.

A remark on this clonotype: A much larger clone differs from this one at a single base, so this may be a read error. V gene TRBV6-1 combines with J gene TRBJ2-7; D gene uncertain. The length of the CDR3 is 13 residues. CDR1 is MNHNS and CDR2 is SASEGT in the germline V gene. V was cut by 7 bases and J by 3 bases, with 13 bases left in between. Here the CDR3 DNA reads TGTGCCAGCACCACCGGTGGGAACTACGAGCAGTACTTC. It codes for CASTTGGNYEQYF.

Concerning this clonotype itself: At one end, the junction sequence differs from germline, possibly due to a read error. The gene calls are TRBV28 and TRBJ1-5; the D gene is possibly TRBD1 (5 bases). CDR3 length: 16 amino acids. CDR1 and CDR2 from the germline V gene are MDHEN and SYDVKM. This CDR3 is CARSLGFQGGNQPQHF. The DNA of the CDR3 is TGTGCCAGGAGTTTAGGGTTCCAGGGAGGCAATCAGCCCCAGCATTTT.

The genes are TRBV7-9 and TRBJ2-7; 8 nucleotides agree with TRBD1. V shed 4 bases and J 5 bases; nucleotides not matched to a gene: 4. The germline gives CDR1 SEHNR, CDR2 FQNEAQ (reference sequence). The CDR3 is 13 residues long. Here the CDR3 DNA reads TGTGCCAGCAGCTCCCCGGACAGGGACGAGCAGTACTTC. Translation gives CASSSPDRDEQYF.

This sequence joins TRBV24-1 and TRBJ2-3; the match to TRBD1 covers 10 bases. Per the germline V gene, CDR1 is KGHDR and CDR2 is SFDVKD. V was clipped by 5 bases and J by 4 bases; unmatched bases: 8. The CDR3 contains 16 residues. CDR3 protein: CATSGPGQGRSDTQYF. CDR3 coding DNA: TGTGCCACCAGTGGTCCGGGACAGGGGCGATCAGATACGCAGTATTTT.

This chain connects TRBV5-1 to TRBJ2-3; 10 positions agree with TRBD2. Trimming removed 3 bases from V and 5 bases from J; junction bases left unmatched: 12. The CDR3 runs 17 residues. Germline CDR1 SGHRS, CDR2 YFSETQ. The CDR3 protein is CASSSRSGTSEKDTQYF. Here the CDR3 DNA reads TGCGCCAGCAGCTCTCGGTCCGGGACTAGCGAGAAAGATACGCAGTATTTT.

As concerns this clonotype: A junction boundary mismatches the germline segment, possibly from a read error. The gene calls are TRBV20-1 and TRBJ1-1; D unresolved. Germline V gene data show CDR1 as DFQATT and CDR2 as SNEGSKA (reference sequence). The CDR3 length is 11 residues. Here the CDR3 DNA reads TGCAGTTCTAGAGTGACATTTGAAGCTTTCTTT. This gives the protein CSSRVTFEAFF.

V usage is TRBV14 and J usage is TRBJ2-7; D is unclear. Germline lookup yields CDR1 SGHDN and CDR2 FVKESK. V shed 1 base and J shed 0 bases, with 7 bases lying between them. This CDR3 region has 14 residues. The CDR3 coding sequence is TGTGCCAGCAGCCAAGCTCAGGTCTCCTACGAGCAGTACTTC. This encodes CASSQAQVSYEQYF.

This clonotype was detected many times. The CDR3: CASSLMVLADTGELFF. The CDR3 region has the DNA TGTGCCAGCAGCTTAATGGTCCTAGCGGACACCGGGGAGCTGTTTTTT. The chain is built from TRBV7-2 and TRBJ2-2, with 7 positions matching TRBD2. V dropped 2 bases and J dropped 3; count of bases not matched to a gene: 6. Germline CDR1 SGHTA, CDR2 FQGNSA. The CDR3 consists of 16 residues.

This clonotype was counted many times. The chain combines TRBV20-1 with TRBJ2-1, with TRBD2 matching 7 bases. Looked up from germline, CDR1 is DFQATT and CDR2 is SNEGSKA (reference sequence). V lost 0 bases and J lost 3; bases outside the gene matches: 11. The CDR3 runs to 17 residues. The CDR3 bases are TGCAGTGCTAGAGATGAAGAGGCTAGCGGAAGCTACAATGAGCAGTTCTTC. This codes for CSARDEEASGSYNEQFF.

J is TRBJ1-6 and V is TRBV4-1; perhaps TRBD1 as D (5 bases). V was clipped by 0 bases and J by 2 bases, with 8 bases between them. This CDR3 has 16 residues. Germline lookup yields CDR1 MGHRA and CDR2 YSYEKL. The CDR3 region has the DNA TGCGCCAGCAGCCAAGATTTGGGGCCCTATAATTCACCCCTCCACTTT. As protein: CASSQDLGPYNSPLHF.

A note on this clonotype: Possible read error: a much larger clone is one base away. The chain employs TRBV20-1 and TRBJ2-7; the D is unclear. Germline CDR1 DFQATT, CDR2 SNEGSKA (reference sequence). The CDR3 covers 11 residues. Trimming took off 5 bases at V and 5 bases at J, with 10 bases between the two ends. In nucleotides, the CDR3 is TGCAGTGCTTGGCCCGGAAACGAGCAGTACTTC. This codes for CSAWPGNEQYF.

With respect to this clonotype: This may arise from a read error, as a much more abundant clone is one base away. This chain uses TRBV3-1 with TRBJ1-1; D remains unclear. Trimming shortened V by 3 bases and J by 1 base, and 12 bases separated the two germline ends. Germline loops: CDR1 LGHDT, CDR2 YNNKEL (reference sequence). There are 15 residues in the CDR3. The CDR3 sequence is CASSQDRKGNTEAFF. The CDR3 nucleotides are TGTGCCAGCAGCCAGGATAGAAAGGGGAACACTGAAGCTTTCTTT.

The rearrangement links TRBV19 to TRBJ2-7; the D gene is possibly TRBD2 (5 bases). Trimming stripped 7 bases from V and 6 bases from J, with 16 bases between. Germline-derived CDR1 and CDR2 are LNHDA and SQIVND (reference sequence). The CDR3 is made up of 13 amino acids. The CDR3 region is CASIMERYSEQYF. The CDR3, as DNA: TGTGCCAGTATTATGGAGCGGTACAGCGAGCAGTACTTC.

In this sample, this clonotype turned up once. A much larger clone lies a single base off, so this may be a read error. The chain joins TRBV2 to TRBJ1-1; D remains ambiguous. Germline CDR1 is SNHLY and CDR2 is FYNNEI. The CDR3 length is 15 residues. The CDR3 sequence is CPSSQDSNPYTEAFF. The DNA of the CDR3 is TGTCCCAGCAGCCAGGATTCAAACCCTTACACTGAAGCTTTCTTT.